One and the same sample provided the 18 T cell receptor beta chains below, sequenced in a study of T cells in Graves' hyperthyroidism and ophthalmopathy. TCR beta CDR3 regions were amplified from RNA. First-round RT-PCR of the TCR CDR3 relied on the HTBI primer set. TCRdb ran MiXCR on the multiplex PCR reads and lists one entry per CDR3 protein. The sample carries 800,000 or so distinct CDR3 sequences, roughly 37% recorded once. Sequencing was performed on blood. Source of these receptors: a man aged 18 to 30 with Graves' hyperthyroidism.

This clonotype was seen more than once but under ten times. The V and J genes are TRBV20-1 and TRBJ2-5; the D is unclear. V shed 3 bases and J shed 9 bases, with 5 bases lying between them. CDR3 size: 9 residues. Germline lookup yields CDR1 DFQATT and CDR2 SNEGSKA (reference sequence). CDR3 sequence: CSARVPQYF. The CDR3 DNA is TGCAGTGCTAGGGTCCCCCAGTACTTC.

A remark on this clonotype: At one end, the junction sequence differs from germline, possibly due to a read error. V usage is TRBV7-9 and J usage is TRBJ2-7; no clear D gene. This CDR3 spans 12 amino acids. The germline V gene has CDR1 SEHNR and CDR2 FQNEAQ (reference sequence). The CDR3 region is CTSSLWGSEQYF. The CDR3 region has the DNA TGTACCAGCAGCTTGTGGGGATCCGAGCAGTACTTC.

The V call is TRBV2, the J call TRBJ1-6, with D unresolved. V lost 6 bases to trimming and J lost 10 bases, with 19 bases between them. CDR1 and CDR2 from the germline V gene are SNHLY and FYNNEI. This CDR3 has 15 amino acids. This chain's CDR3 is CASSLGEREPSPLHF. The CDR3 region has the DNA TGTGCCAGCAGCTTAGGCGAGAGGGAACCATCACCCCTCCACTTT.

On this clonotype itself: A read error may produce the germline difference seen at one junction end. The chain has TRBV10-3 and TRBJ1-5; tentative D call: TRBD1 (6 bases). Looked up from germline, CDR1 is ENHRY and CDR2 is SYGVKD. CDR3 length equals 15 residues. The CDR3 nucleotides read TGTGCCAGCAGTTTGGTTCGGGACACCTATCAGCCCCAGCATTTT. This translates into CASSLVRDTYQPQHF.

The V gene is TRBV15, the J gene TRBJ2-7, with 9 bases lining up with TRBD1. The germline gives CDR1 LNHNV, CDR2 YYDKDF (reference sequence). J gave up 0 bases and V 0 bases, and 6 bases lay outside the gene matches. This CDR3 is built from 17 residues. The CDR3 DNA reads TGTGCCACCAGCAGAGAAAGACAGGGGGTTAGCTCCTACGAGCAGTACTTC. This gives the protein CATSRERQGVSSYEQYF. The variable domain in full, completed from reference TRBV15 and TRBJ2-7, reads DAMVIQNPRYQVTQFGKPVTLSCSQTLNHNVMYWYQQKSSQAPKLLFHYYDKDFNNEADTPDNFQSRRPNTSFCFLDIRSPGLGDTAMYLCATSRERQGVSSYEQYFGPGTRLTVT.

The chain couples TRBV28 to TRBJ1-5; 8 positions agree with TRBD1. The CDR3 consists of 15 residues. With 1 base clipped from V and 5 bases from J, the junction kept 4 bases outside the gene matches. Germline lookup yields CDR1 MDHEN and CDR2 SYDVKM. The CDR3 coding sequence is TGTGCCAGCAGTTTATCCCCAGGGGGCCATCAGCCCCAGCATTTT. This codes for CASSLSPGGHQPQHF.

This clonotype was detected only a few times. V gene TRBV6-6 combines with J gene TRBJ2-5; D is unresolved. Germline values: CDR1 MNHNY, CDR2 SVGAGI (reference sequence). Trimming removed 2 bases at V and 5 bases at J, with 9 bases between. The CDR3 runs to 13 residues. CDR3: CASSYRQEETQYF. The CDR3, as DNA: TGTGCCAGCAGTTACCGGCAGGAGGAGACCCAGTACTTC.

The chain uses TRBV7-2 and TRBJ2-3, with 7 bases identical to TRBD2. CDR3 size: 14 residues. Germline V gives CDR1 SGHTA, CDR2 FQGNSA. V dropped 3 bases and J dropped 2; count of bases not matched to a gene: 2. Here the CDR3 reads CASSFAGVTDTQYF. The CDR3 nucleotides read TGTGCCAGCAGCTTTGCGGGGGTCACAGATACGCAGTATTTT.

This clonotype was found a few times. The chain joins TRBV20-1 to TRBJ2-7, with D uncertain. Per germline, CDR1 DFQATT and CDR2 SNEGSKA (reference sequence). There are 14 residues in the CDR3. V dropped 0 bases and J dropped 2 bases, with 11 bases sitting between them. The CDR3 sequence is CSARDHADTYEQYF. DNA for the CDR3: TGCAGTGCTAGAGATCACGCGGATACCTACGAGCAGTACTTC.

This clonotype was detected only once. One end of the junction is discordant with germline, which a read error may explain. J is TRBJ2-7 and V is TRBV10-3, with D perhaps being TRBD1 or TRBD2 (5 bases each). The CDR3 spans 10 residues. In germline, CDR1 is ENHRY, CDR2 SYGVKD. CDR3 amino acids: CAIIIGDPAF. CDR3 sequence (DNA): TGTGCCATCATTATCGGGGACCCAGCTTTC.

The chain is built from TRBV25-1 and TRBJ2-5, with TRBD1 as a possible D gene (6 bases). In germline, CDR1 is MGHDK, CDR2 SYGVNS. CDR3 size: 12 residues. V was trimmed by 10 bases and J by 5 bases, leaving 14 bases between them. The CDR3 here is CATRTVGETQYF. CDR3 in DNA: TGTGCCACACGGACAGTTGGGGAGACCCAGTACTTC. The whole variable domain, remainder taken from reference TRBV25-1 and TRBJ2-5, is EADIYQTPRYLVIGTGKKITLECSQTMGHDKMYWYQQDPGMELHLIHYSYGVNSTEKGDLSSESTVSRIRTEHFPLTLESARPSHTSQYLCATRTVGETQYFGPGTRLLVL.

This clonotype was detected ten times or more. J is TRBJ1-1 and V is TRBV14, with TRBD1 matching over 7 bases. This CDR3 region has 12 residues. Germline V gene lookup returns CDR1 SGHDN and CDR2 FVKESK. With 6 bases clipped from V and 7 bases from J, the junction kept 5 bases outside the gene matches. CDR3 sequence: CASSRDRIEAFF. CDR3 nucleotides: TGTGCCAGCAGTCGGGACAGAATTGAAGCTTTCTTT.

This clonotype was seen more than once but under ten times. The V and J genes are TRBV5-5 and TRBJ2-5; 14 bases are a match to TRBD2. This CDR3 contains 17 residues. Germline loops: CDR1 SGHKS, CDR2 YYEKEE (reference sequence). The junction had 9 bases not matched to a gene; V was cut back by 4 bases and J by 4 bases. Written as DNA, the CDR3 is TGTGCCAGCAGCCAAGTTGGGACTAGCGGGAGCGGAGAGACCCAGTACTTC. Protein sequence: CASSQVGTSGSGETQYF.

This clonotype was recorded a few times. V is TRBV20-1 and J is TRBJ1-2, with 7 bases lining up with TRBD1. Germline CDR1 DFQATT, CDR2 SNEGSKA (reference sequence). With 0 bases clipped from V and 3 bases from J, the junction kept 7 bases outside the gene matches. This CDR3 is 15 amino acids long. For the CDR3, the DNA is TGCAGTGCTAGAGATCCCGGGCAGGGGGACTATGGCTACACCTTC. Its protein is CSARDPGQGDYGYTF.

This clonotype was found many times. The chain is built from TRBV15 and TRBJ2-7, with a tentative D call TRBD2 (6 bases). The V end was cut by 1 base, the J end by 2 bases, with 12 bases between. This CDR3 comprises 15 residues. The V gene's germline CDR1 is LNHNV and CDR2 YYDKDF (reference sequence). CDR3 in amino acids: CATSRARGEAYEQYF. In DNA form, the CDR3 reads TGTGCCACCAGCAGAGCGAGAGGGGAGGCCTACGAGCAGTACTTC.

The V call is TRBV12-3 or TRBV12-4, the J call TRBJ2-7; D ambiguous. The CDR3 has 14 residues. V lost 5 bases to trimming and J lost 0 bases, with 11 bases between them. CDR3: CASSKPGLSYEQYF. In DNA, the CDR3 is TGTGCCAGCAGTAAGCCGGGTCTCTCCTACGAGCAGTACTTC.

The chain employs TRBV12-3 or TRBV12-4 and TRBJ2-7; D is possibly TRBD1 (6 bases). V was clipped by 4 bases and J by 5 bases, with 12 bases between them. This CDR3 contains 13 residues. CDR3 loop: CASSYYRAHEQYF. CDR3 sequence (DNA): TGTGCCAGCAGTTACTACAGGGCCCACGAGCAGTACTTC.

This rearrangement joins TRBV9 to TRBJ2-7; maybe TRBD2 (6 bases). V was cut by 3 bases and J by 5 bases, with 18 bases left in between. Germline V gene sequence: CDR1 SGDLS, CDR2 YYNGEE. The CDR3 loop spans 15 amino acids. The CDR3 loop reads CASSEDSGRFDEQYF. CDR3 bases: TGTGCCAGCAGCGAAGATAGCGGCCGGTTTGACGAGCAGTACTTC.